This is a list of T cell receptor beta chains from one sample in a study of shared clonotypes between healthy human individuals. The table came from immunoSEQ multiplex PCR; TCRdb's copy has only in-frame clones and leaves some out. The sample lists over a million clones, about 75% seen once, with around 1.5% in the top ten. Sample: memory CD4+ T cells sorted from blood. The source is a young man in good health. CDR3s include the opening cysteine and the closing phenylalanine or tryptophan. The D gene is left open where the match is weak. Expanded clones are given a class, and other clones once, few, many or no size at all.

V: TRBV11-2; size: .; J: TRBJ2-7; D: .; DNA: TGTGCCAGCAGCTCCAAGGGCGAGCAGTACTTC; CDR3: CASSSKGEQYF
V: TRBV7-3; size: .; J: TRBJ2-1; D: TRBD2; DNA: TGTGCCAGCAGCCCAAGACTAGCGGGTGAGCAGTTCTTC; CDR3: CASSPRLAGEQFF
V: TRBV28; size: .; J: TRBJ1-1; D: .; DNA: TGTGCCAGCAGTTTGAGGGTGCGGAACACTGAAGCTTTCTTT; CDR3: CASSLRVRNTEAFF
V: TRBV28; size: .; J: TRBJ1-3; D: .; DNA: TGTGCCAGCAGTTTAGACAGGAGTAACACCATATATTTT; CDR3: CASSLDRSNTIYF
V: TRBV5-1; size: .; J: TRBJ1-1; D: .; DNA: TGCGCCAGCGTTATGGGGGGTGGGAACACTGAAGCTTTCTTT; CDR3: CASVMGGGNTEAFF
V: TRBV11-3; size: .; J: TRBJ2-1; D: .; DNA: TGTGCCAGCAGCTGGGGAGCGGGCGGAAGTGAGCAGTTCTTC; CDR3: CASSWGAGGSEQFF
V: TRBV25-1; size: .; J: TRBJ2-7; D: .; DNA: TGTGCCAGCAGTGGAATAACCGGCAAACGGGGACGCTACGAGCAGTACTTC; CDR3: CASSGITGKRGRYEQYF
V: TRBV6-1; size: .; J: TRBJ1-5; D: .; DNA: TGTGCCAGCAGTGAGAACAGGGTGAATCAGCCCCAGCATTTT; CDR3: CASSENRVNQPQHF
V: TRBV7-9; size: few; J: TRBJ1-1; D: .; DNA: TGTGCCAGTAGGGAAAACACTGAAGCTTTCTTT; CDR3: CASRENTEAFF
V: TRBV9; size: .; J: TRBJ1-1; D: TRBD1; DNA: TGTGCCAGCAGCGTCGAGGGGGCCCGCGACACTGAAGCTTTCTTT; CDR3: CASSVEGARDTEAFF
V: TRBV7-6; size: .; J: TRBJ2-3; D: TRBD2; DNA: TGTGCCAGCGCCATCGGGGGGGGGTATGCAGATACGCAGTATTTT; CDR3: CASAIGGGYADTQYF
V: TRBV11-2; size: .; J: TRBJ2-7; D: .; DNA: TGTGCCAGCAGTACAGGGGGGGCCCCTCACTACGAGCAGTACTTC; CDR3: CASSTGGAPHYEQYF
V: TRBV30; size: .; J: TRBJ1-2; D: TRBD1; DNA: TGTGCCTGGAGTCACGGACAGGGCGGCTACACCTTC; CDR3: CAWSHGQGGYTF
V: TRBV9; size: .; J: TRBJ2-3; D: .; DNA: TGTGCCAGCGCTCTAGGCCCTGGCACAGATACGCAGTATTTT; CDR3: CASALGPGTDTQYF
V: TRBV7-3; size: .; J: TRBJ1-1; D: .; DNA: TGTGCCAGCAGCTTAGATGGCCTGAACACTGAAGCTTTCTTT; CDR3: CASSLDGLNTEAFF
V: TRBV7-8; size: .; J: TRBJ2-1; D: TRBD2; DNA: TGTGCCAGCAGCTTGACTAGCGGGAGTCGGGGTGAGCAGTTCTTC; CDR3: CASSLTSGSRGEQFF
V: TRBV5-4; size: .; J: TRBJ2-1; D: TRBD1; DNA: TGTGCCAGCAGCTCCGGGACAGACTCCTACAATGAGCAGTTCTTC; CDR3: CASSSGTDSYNEQFF
V: TRBV28; size: .; J: TRBJ2-7; D: .; DNA: TGTGCCAGCAGTCCCGCCGCCTACGAGCAGTACTTC; CDR3: CASSPAAYEQYF
V: TRBV2; size: .; J: TRBJ1-1; D: TRBD1; DNA: TGTGCCAGCTTGGAACCGGGACAGCTGAACACTGAAGCTTTCTTT; CDR3: CASLEPGQLNTEAFF
V: TRBV4-3; size: .; J: TRBJ2-7; D: TRBD2; DNA: TGCGCCAGCAGCCAAGGGACTAGCGGGAATTACGAGCAGTACTTC; CDR3: CASSQGTSGNYEQYF
V: TRBV5-1; size: .; J: TRBJ2-1; D: TRBD2; DNA: TGCGCCAGCAGCCAACAAGCGGGGGGCTACAATGAGCAGTTCTTC; CDR3: CASSQQAGGYNEQFF
V: TRBV7-8; size: few; J: TRBJ2-1; D: TRBD2; DNA: TGTGCCAGCAGCTCCCAGGGACTAGCGGGGATGGATGAGCAGTTCTTC; CDR3: CASSSQGLAGMDEQFF
V: TRBV5-1; size: .; J: TRBJ2-3; D: TRBD2; DNA: TGCGCCAGCAGCCGACAGGGACTAGCGGGAACCTCTAGCACAGATACGCAGTATTTT; CDR3: CASSRQGLAGTSSTDTQYF
V: TRBV7-9; size: once; J: TRBJ2-4; D: TRBD2; DNA: TGTGCCAGCAGCCCTTGGACTAGCGGGAGGCAAAACATTCAGTACTTC; CDR3: CASSPWTSGRQNIQYF